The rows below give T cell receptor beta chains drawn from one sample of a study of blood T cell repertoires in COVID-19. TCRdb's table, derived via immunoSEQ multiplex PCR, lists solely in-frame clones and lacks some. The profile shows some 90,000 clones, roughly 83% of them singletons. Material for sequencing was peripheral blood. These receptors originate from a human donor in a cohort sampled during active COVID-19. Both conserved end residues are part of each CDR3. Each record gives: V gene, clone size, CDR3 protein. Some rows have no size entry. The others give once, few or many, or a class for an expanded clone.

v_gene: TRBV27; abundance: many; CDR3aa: CATESTGSPLHF
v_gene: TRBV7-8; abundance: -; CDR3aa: CASSRADTQYF
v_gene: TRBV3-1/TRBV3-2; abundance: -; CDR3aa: CASSQEGWTDTQYF
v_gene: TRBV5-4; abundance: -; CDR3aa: CASRLPGTMNTEAFF
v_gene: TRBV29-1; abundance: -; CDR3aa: CSVRQPLSGANVLTF
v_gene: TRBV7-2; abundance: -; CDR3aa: CASSLGSGDLRNGYTF
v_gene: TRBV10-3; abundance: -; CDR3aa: CAISESGAGDQPQHF
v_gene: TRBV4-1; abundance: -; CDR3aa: CASSWRGDGTDTQYF
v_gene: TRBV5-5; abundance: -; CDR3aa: CASSSEAVETQYF
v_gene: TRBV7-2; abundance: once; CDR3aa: CASSLGVSGNTIYF
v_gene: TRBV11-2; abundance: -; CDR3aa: CASSLPTGGLGETQYF
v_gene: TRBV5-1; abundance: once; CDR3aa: CASSSPGRNYGYTF
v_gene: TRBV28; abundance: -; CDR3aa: CASSSSRLAGLLSTQYF
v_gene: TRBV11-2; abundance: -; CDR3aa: CASSLRLAGGPHEQFF
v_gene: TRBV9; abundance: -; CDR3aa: CASSATSGMGDEQFF
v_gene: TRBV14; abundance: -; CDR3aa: CASSQGQNRGAYEQYF